This TCR beta chain was sequenced for a study of CD8+CD57+ T cells in acquired aplastic anemia. Study summary: An average of roughly 3 ug of DNA was obtained from sorted CD4+ and CD8+ cells.

Those patients picked for sequencing had displayed CD8+CD57+ cell expansion on flow cytometry. There was no therapy given to any patient before the blood sampling took place. This CDR3 comprises 13 residues. The germline V and J ends were trimmed by 4 bases and 10 bases, with 11 bases remaining between them. Germline CDR1 and CDR2: SGHTA and FQGTGA. Profiling that covered TCR beta VDJ and CDR3 relied on genomic DNA as its template. TCRdb redid the calling of the reads with MiXCR, one entry per CDR3 protein. Of under 200,000 distinct CDR3 sequences detected, roughly 48% appear once; the ten largest clones hold roughly 30%.

Sequenced sample: sorted CD4+, CD8+, or CD8+CD57+ T cells (not recorded which) from PBMCs. The clonotype was recovered from a human donor with aplastic anemia. The chain carries TRBV7-3 and TRBJ1-6, with TRBD1 as a possible D gene (6 bases). This CDR3 reads CASSWTERSPLHF. The CDR3 nucleotides are TGTGCCAGCAGCTGGACAGAGAGATCACCCCTCCACTTT.